The following is a T cell receptor beta chain sequence with its context. This record comes from a study of blood T cell repertoires in COVID-19. Across the study: Samples came from the United States, Italy and Spain, spanning acute and convalescent COVID-19. Sources were T cells, B-cell-depleted T cells, or PBMCs; the material itself was cDNA or gDNA.

Authors' methods: Nucleated cell counts were estimated from reference gene primer amplification. Assay: immunoSEQ multiplex PCR; the TCRdb copy retains only in-frame clones and omits some. The DNA gave D and trimming, while V, J and clone size come from that table. The sample consists of about 230,000 clones, approximately 82% of them appearing once. Germline V gene lookup returns CDR1 SGDLS and CDR2 YYNGEE. This CDR3 has 15 residues. Deletions cut 0 bases from V and 4 bases from J, with 11 bases between. The sequencing sample was made of peripheral blood. The chain combines TRBV9 with TRBJ2-1; D is possibly TRBD2 (5 bases). The sequence derives from a woman aged 70-85 years with active or convalescent COVID-19. CDR3 sequence (DNA): TGTGCCAGCAGCGTAGATGGAAGGACTTACAATGAGCAGTTCTTC. Residues: CASSVDGRTYNEQFF.